Presented here are 3 T cell receptor beta chains from one specimen sequenced in a study of T cell changes during pregnancy in multiple sclerosis. Clones were sequenced by immunoSEQ multiplex PCR, and TCRdb holds only the in-frame ones, with some missing. The sample carries some 62,000 clones, 92% recorded once. The sample in question was peripheral blood, obtained in the second trimester of pregnancy. The receptor set was obtained from a female donor in good health, enrolled as a control in a pregnancy study.

This chain uses TRBV29-1 with TRBJ2-1; 7 bases line up with TRBD2. The CDR3 is 14 residues long. In germline, CDR1 is SQVTM, CDR2 ANQGSEA. As DNA, the CDR3 is TGCAGGGGGGGGGTGGACCGAAATTACAATGAGCAGTTCTTC. As protein: CRGGVDRNYNEQFF.

This rearrangement joins TRBV19 to TRBJ2-5, with TRBD2 as a possible D gene (7 bases). Germline CDR1 LNHDA, CDR2 SQIVND (reference sequence). The CDR3 covers 16 residues. V was shortened by 5 bases and J by 9 bases, with 25 bases between the two germline ends. The chain's CDR3 is CASSAPLTGGPWAQYF. DNA for the CDR3: TGTGCCAGTAGTGCGCCGCTGACCGGGGGGCCATGGGCCCAGTACTTC.

The V call is TRBV27, the J call TRBJ2-1; 9 positions agree with TRBD2. The CDR3 consists of 15 residues. V lost 5 bases, J lost 8 bases, and 10 bases stayed unmatched. Germline V gene sequence: CDR1 MNHEY, CDR2 SMNVEV (reference sequence). The CDR3 bases are TGTGCCAGCAGTCCGCTCTTAGCGGGAGCCTATGAGCAGTTCTTC. This encodes CASSPLLAGAYEQFF.